The 2 T cell receptor beta chains listed next were all sequenced from one sample in a study of T cell responses to AZD1222 COVID-19 vaccine. Here immunoSEQ multiplex PCR was the method, and the copy in TCRdb shows in-frame clones only, minus some. This sample carries 100,000 to 150,000 clones, less than 95% of them seen once, and the ten largest clones take around 4.5%. The material was peripheral blood, obtained on day 0 of MenACWY control vaccination. The receptors derive from an adult in good health.

The table lists this clone with a count of one. The V and J genes are TRBV18 and TRBJ2-5; unclear D gene. Germline V gene sequence: CDR1 KGHSH, CDR2 LQKENI. This CDR3 has 11 residues. Deletions cut 4 bases from V and 4 bases from J, with 4 bases between. The CDR3 is CASSLSETQYF. The DNA of the CDR3 is TGTGCCAGCTCACTTTCAGAGACCCAGTACTTC.

The chain joins TRBV6-2 or TRBV6-3 to TRBJ1-5; a possible D gene is TRBD1 (6 bases). CDR1 and CDR2 from the germline V gene are MNHEY and SVGEGT. There are 21 residues in the CDR3. Trimming removed 0 bases from V and 5 bases from J, with 29 bases in between. This CDR3 is CASSYSFPTFGRGSPDQPQHF. The CDR3 DNA follows: TGTGCCAGCAGTTACTCATTCCCCACCTTTGGCAGGGGCTCCCCCGATCAGCCCCAGCATTTT.